The next 27 T cell receptor beta chains were all read from a single sample in a study of T cells in Graves' hyperthyroidism and ophthalmopathy. What was amplified from RNA transcripts were TCR beta CDR3 regions. Carried out on the TCR CDR3, a first-round RT-PCR used the HTBI primer set. One entry per CDR3 protein, called by TCRdb with MiXCR from the multiplex PCR reads. The sample carries hundreds of thousands of distinct CDR3 sequences, 30% to 40% recorded once. Sequenced sample: blood. These receptors were obtained from a woman in her 40s with Graves' hyperthyroidism.

This clonotype appeared many times. This chain joins TRBV7-9 and TRBJ2-7; 10 positions agree with TRBD2. Germline V gene lookup returns CDR1 SEHNR and CDR2 FQNEAQ (reference sequence). J gave up 0 bases and V 3 bases, and 8 bases lay outside the gene matches. The CDR3 spans 17 residues. The CDR3 DNA follows: TGTGCCAGCAGCTTTCCCCGCCCTAGCGGGAGCTCCTACGAGCAGTACTTC. This gives the protein CASSFPRPSGSSYEQYF.

This clonotype has a count of ten or more. The chain has TRBV5-5 and TRBJ1-5, with 10 positions matching TRBD1. With V trimmed by 5 bases and J by 7 bases, 6 bases remained unmatched. The CDR3 runs 14 residues. Germline V lookup: CDR1 SGHKS, CDR2 YYEKEE (reference sequence). The DNA of the CDR3 is TGTGCCAGCAGGATAGGACAGGGGGAACAGCCCCAGCATTTT. It yields the protein CASRIGQGEQPQHF.

The rearrangement links TRBV11-1 to TRBJ2-2, with 15 bases matching TRBD2. Trimming removed 6 bases from V and 4 bases from J; junction bases left unmatched: 6. The CDR3 loop spans 17 amino acids. The germline gives CDR1 SGHAT, CDR2 FQDESV (reference sequence). The CDR3 region is CASSRGLAGGSTGELFF. DNA of the CDR3: TGTGCCAGCAGTCGGGGACTAGCGGGAGGCTCCACCGGGGAGCTGTTTTTT.

This clonotype was counted between two and nine times. This sequence joins TRBV6-6 and TRBJ2-7; 7 bases map to TRBD1. The V and J ends lost 6 bases and 2 bases, in that order; junction bases with no gene match: 7. This CDR3 contains 14 residues. The V gene's germline CDR1 is MNHNY and CDR2 SVGAGI (reference sequence). The CDR3 sequence: CASRMTGTTYEQYF. CDR3 nucleotide sequence: TGTGCCAGCAGAATGACAGGGACCACCTACGAGCAGTACTTC.

This rearrangement joins TRBV7-6 to TRBJ1-2; 11 nucleotides match TRBD1. The CDR3 consists of 15 residues. The V gene end was trimmed by 5 bases and the J gene end by 6 bases; junction bases not matched to a gene: 8. Germline V CDR1 and CDR2: SGHVS, FNYEAQ. CDR3 DNA sequence: TGTGCCAGCAGCCTCGGACAGGGGGCGCTGGATGGCTACACCTTC. The encoded protein is CASSLGQGALDGYTF. The full variable domain, completed using reference TRBV7-6 and TRBJ1-2, is GAGVSQSPRYKVTKRGQDVALRCDPISGHVSLYWYRQALGQGPEFLTYFNYEAQQDKSGLPNDRFSAERPEGSISTLTIQRTEQRDSAMYRCASSLGQGALDGYTFGSGTRLTVV.

The CDR3, as DNA: TGTGCCATCAGTGGGGGCAGGGAAAAACTGTTTTTT. Protein sequence: CAISGGREKLFF. This chain joins TRBV10-3 and TRBJ1-4, with D possibly matching TRBD1 (5 bases). The germline V and J ends were trimmed by 4 bases and 8 bases, with 8 bases remaining between them. The CDR3 has 12 residues. CDR1 is ENHRY, CDR2 SYGVKD, per germline.

Ten or more counts support this clonotype. This chain links TRBV20-1 with TRBJ2-2; TRBD2 agrees at 7 bases. The ends lost 3 bases at V and 0 bases at J; junction bases unmatched: 7. The CDR3 consists of 16 residues. Germline V CDR1 and CDR2: DFQATT, SNEGSKA (reference sequence). CDR3 protein: CSASWPSGANTGELFF. The CDR3 coding sequence is TGCAGTGCTAGCTGGCCTAGCGGAGCGAACACCGGGGAGCTGTTTTTT.

This clonotype was seen at least ten times. The chain couples TRBV5-1 to TRBJ2-2; D remains ambiguous. The CDR3 is 14 amino acids. Trimming left V 4 bases short and J 10 bases short, with 17 bases between. Germline V lookup: CDR1 SGHRS, CDR2 YFSETQ. CDR3 residues: CASSPDRASAELFF. The CDR3 DNA follows: TGCGCCAGCAGCCCGGATCGAGCTTCCGCGGAGCTGTTTTTT.

The chain combines TRBV7-2 with TRBJ2-2; the D is unclear. CDR1 is SGHTA, CDR2 FQGNSA, per germline. The CDR3 runs to 15 residues. V lost 3 bases and J 2 bases, leaving 10 bases between the germline ends. The CDR3 nucleotides are TGTGCCAGCAGCTTGGGTCTTCCAAACACCGGGGAGCTGTTTTTT. It yields the protein CASSLGLPNTGELFF.

The chain employs TRBV11-2 and TRBJ2-7; either TRBD1 or TRBD2 may supply D (5 bases each). The CDR3 has 17 residues. Germline V gene lookup returns CDR1 SGHAT and CDR2 FQNNGV. V lost 0 bases to trimming and J lost 0 bases, with 15 bases between them. CDR3 residues: CASSLEAIPGPSYEQYF. The CDR3 nucleotides are TGTGCCAGCAGCTTAGAGGCTATCCCGGGACCCTCCTACGAGCAGTACTTC. The full variable domain, completed using reference TRBV11-2 and TRBJ2-7, is EAGVAQSPRYKIIEKRQSVAFWCNPISGHATLYWYQQILGQGPKLLIQFQNNGVVDDSQLPKDRFSAERLKGVDSTLKIQPAKLEDSAVYLCASSLEAIPGPSYEQYFGPGTRLTVT.

In this sample, this clonotype turned up once. The rearrangement links TRBV29-1 to TRBJ2-7, with unresolved D. The V and J ends lost 2 bases and 2 bases respectively, with 13 bases between them. This CDR3 has 14 amino acids. Germline CDR1 is SQVTM and CDR2 is ANQGSEA. CDR3 sequence (DNA): TGCAGCGTTGAATCGACGGGCACGACCTACGAGCAGTACTTC. Translated, it gives CSVESTGTTYEQYF.

This clonotype was observed many times. The chain is built from TRBV6-6 and TRBJ1-5; 7 bases match TRBD1. J was trimmed by 7 bases and V by 5 bases; bases with no gene match: 2. CDR1 and CDR2 from the germline V gene are MNHNY and SVGAGI (reference sequence). The length of the CDR3 is 12 residues. The CDR3 nucleotides are TGTGCCAGCAGTGAGGGGGCCCAGCCCCAGCATTTT. It encodes CASSEGAQPQHF.

Note on this clonotype: A much larger clone is a single base away; this may be a read error. The chain employs TRBV20-1 and TRBJ1-2, with D uncertain. This CDR3 comprises 12 residues. Germline CDR1 DFQATT, CDR2 SNEGSKA (reference sequence). The CDR3 sequence: CSAKDPGYRYTF. CDR3 sequence (DNA): TGCAGTGCTAAAGACCCCGGCTATCGCTACACCTTC.

This clonotype was seen repeatedly, ten times or more. The V call is TRBV12-3 or TRBV12-4, the J call TRBJ1-4, with D hard to call. This CDR3 is built from 13 residues. V lost 6 bases and J 6 bases, leaving 11 bases between the germline ends. CDR3 sequence reads: CASRDGLDEKLFF. The CDR3 DNA follows: TGTGCCAGCAGGGACGGGCTGGATGAAAAACTGTTTTTT.

Note on this clonotype: Being one base from a much bigger clone, this may be a read error. This chain links TRBV11-2 with TRBJ1-3; D is unresolved. The CDR3 runs to 14 residues. Germline loops: CDR1 SGHAT, CDR2 FQNNGV. CDR3 DNA sequence: TGTGCCGGCAGCACCAGCCACTCTGGAAACACCATATATTTT. Translation gives CAGSTSHSGNTIYF.

The chain joins TRBV12-3 or TRBV12-4 to TRBJ1-4; 9 bases match TRBD1. The length of the CDR3 is 16 residues. The J segment lost 7 bases and the V segment lost 7 bases, leaving 13 bases of the junction unmatched. The CDR3 region is CASKGQGSWFGEKLFF. The DNA of the CDR3 is TGTGCCAGCAAAGGACAGGGGAGTTGGTTTGGTGAAAAACTGTTTTTT.

This clonotype came up many times. The genes are TRBV7-8 and TRBJ2-7; 10 nucleotides line up with TRBD1. Germline lookup yields CDR1 SGHVS and CDR2 FQNEAQ. Unmatched junction bases numbered 2, after V lost 0 bases and J lost 3 bases. There are 15 residues in the CDR3. This CDR3 is CASSLAGTGDYEQYF. The CDR3 DNA reads as TGTGCCAGCAGCTTAGCGGGGACAGGGGACTACGAGCAGTACTTC.

A few counts support this clonotype. The chain couples TRBV6-2 or TRBV6-3 to TRBJ1-1; D gene ambiguous. CDR1 is MNHEY, CDR2 SVGEGT, per germline. The CDR3 covers 13 residues. Trimming stripped 0 bases from V and 7 bases from J, with 9 bases between. The CDR3 spells CASSYSTYGEAFF. In nucleotides, the CDR3 is TGTGCCAGCAGTTACTCGACTTACGGTGAAGCTTTCTTT.

A remark on this clonotype: At one boundary the junction diverges from the germline segment, which might be a read error. This chain links TRBV19 with TRBJ1-1; D uncertain. Germline CDR1 is LNHDA and CDR2 is SQIVND (reference sequence). CDR3 length equals 14 residues. The CDR3 sequence: CASSIGPPNTETFF. Here the CDR3 DNA reads TGTGCCAGTAGTATCGGCCCACCGAACACTGAAACTTTCTTT.

This sequence joins TRBV7-2 and TRBJ1-1, with TRBD1 as a possible D gene (5 bases). This CDR3 is 14 amino acids long. Germline V gene data show CDR1 as SGHTA and CDR2 as FQGNSA. The V gene lost 4 bases and the J gene lost 4 bases, with 13 bases spanning the gap. CDR3 nucleotides: TGTGCCAGCAGCTCCAAGGTGGGGACCACTGAAGCTTTCTTT. Translation: CASSSKVGTTEAFF. Looking up the rest from reference TRBV7-2 and TRBJ1-1 gives the full variable domain: GAGVSQSPSNKVTEKGKDVELRCDPISGHTALYWYRQSLGQGLEFLIYFQGNSAPDKSGLPSDRFSAERTGGSVSTLTIQRTQQEDSAVYLCASSSKVGTTEAFFGQGTRLTVV.

This clonotype has just a few counts. The V and J genes are TRBV14 and TRBJ1-1; TRBD1 might be the D (5 bases). Germline lookup yields CDR1 SGHDN and CDR2 FVKESK. V was pared by 1 base and J by 11 bases, with 14 bases between. The CDR3 covers 13 residues. The CDR3 DNA is TGTGCCAGCAGCCAAGGGGGGGGTCCCTGGGCTTTCTTT. This encodes CASSQGGGPWAFF.

The J gene is TRBJ2-2, the V gene TRBV13; no reliable D call. The V and J ends lost 5 bases and 1 base respectively, with 5 bases between them. The CDR3 runs to 13 residues. Germline-derived CDR1 and CDR2 are PRHDT and FYEKMQ (reference sequence). The CDR3 here is CASSPENTGELFF. For the CDR3, the DNA is TGTGCCAGCAGCCCCGAGAACACCGGGGAGCTGTTTTTT.

Turning to this clonotype: This may stem from a read error, because a much larger clone lies one nucleotide away. This chain links TRBV2 with TRBJ1-5; 7 positions match TRBD1. Germline V gene data show CDR1 as SNHLY and CDR2 as FYNNEI. The CDR3 is 15 amino acids. The junction had 7 bases not matched to a gene; V was cut back by 4 bases and J by 4 bases. The CDR3 loop is CASSGNRGRNQPQHF. The CDR3 bases are TGTGCCAGCAGTGGTAACAGGGGTCGAAATCAGCCCCAGCATTTT.

In this sample, this clonotype turned up once. This rearrangement joins TRBV11-2 to TRBJ2-3, with 9 bases aligning to TRBD1. This CDR3 contains 17 residues. The junction had 10 bases not matched to a gene; V was cut back by 4 bases and J by 2 bases. Germline lookup yields CDR1 SGHAT and CDR2 FQNNGV. The CDR3 nucleotides are TGTGCCAGCAGCTCGGCATCCGGGACAGGGATCACAGATACGCAGTATTTT. It encodes CASSSASGTGITDTQYF.

This clonotype has at least ten counts. V usage is TRBV29-1 and J usage is TRBJ1-2, with unresolved D. V was pared by 3 bases and J by 0 bases, with 8 bases between. CDR1 and CDR2 from the germline V gene are SQVTM and ANQGSEA. The CDR3 runs to 13 residues. The CDR3 region is CSVDSRSNYGYTF. As DNA, the CDR3 is TGCAGCGTTGATTCACGATCTAACTATGGCTACACCTTC.

The rearrangement links TRBV4-3 to TRBJ1-4, with D unclear. The germline V gene encodes CDR1 LGHNA and CDR2 YSLEER. The CDR3 loop spans 16 amino acids. Trimming removed 0 bases at V and 10 bases at J, with 18 bases between. The DNA of the CDR3 is TGCGCCAGCAGCCAAGATCAGACCTTGCAGGAAGGAAAACTGTTTTTT. It codes for CASSQDQTLQEGKLFF.

The chain employs TRBV29-1 and TRBJ1-2; 8 bases fit TRBD1. This CDR3 spans 12 amino acids. V was clipped by 8 bases and J by 4 bases; unmatched bases: 6. Germline CDR1 and CDR2: SQVTM and ANQGSEA. CDR3 nucleotide sequence: TGCAGCTGGACAGGGAATGGCTATGGCTACACCTTC. Translation: CSWTGNGYGYTF.